These 5 T cell receptor beta chains share one sample of origin, sequenced in a study of CD8 T cells in ankylosing spondylitis. TCRdb re-called the 5' RACE reads with MiXCR, one entry per CDR3 protein. Of approximately 500,000 distinct CDR3 sequences listed, roughly 12% are singletons. Study-wide points: Several highly homologous variants made up a TCR beta motif, and this motif appeared characteristic of ankylosing spondylitis blood.

The antigens for these receptors are not known. Sequencing used blood, either unsorted or a sorted T cell fraction (not recorded which). These receptors all stem from a male donor with ankylosing spondylitis.

This clonotype showed up just a few times. This sequence joins TRBV20-1 and TRBJ1-6; maybe TRBD1 (5 bases). V lost 3 bases, J lost 5 bases, and 14 bases lay in between. Germline CDR1 is DFQATT and CDR2 is SNEGSKA (reference sequence). The CDR3 extends over 15 amino acids. This chain's CDR3 is CSASVWQGDNSPLHF. Written as DNA, the CDR3 is TGCAGTGCTAGTGTCTGGCAGGGTGATAATTCACCCCTCCACTTT.

This clonotype was seen ten or more times. The chain uses TRBV7-2 and TRBJ2-2; 7 nucleotides match TRBD2. The V gene end was trimmed by 1 base and the J gene end by 2 bases; junction bases not matched to a gene: 4. Germline V gives CDR1 SGHTA, CDR2 FQGNSA. CDR3 size: 16 residues. CDR3 coding DNA: TGTGCCAGCAGCTTAGACAGCGGGGTAAACACCGGGGAGCTGTTTTTT. Its translation is CASSLDSGVNTGELFF.

The rearrangement joins TRBV3-1 to TRBJ1-4; 11 bases map to TRBD1. CDR3 length: 21 amino acids. The germline V gene encodes CDR1 LGHDT and CDR2 YNNKEL (reference sequence). V shed 2 bases, J shed 7 bases, and the junction held 21 bases outside the gene matches. The CDR3 loop reads CASSQYANSRSTGTGGEKLFF. CDR3 DNA: TGTGCCAGCAGCCAATATGCAAACTCCCGCAGCACAGGGACAGGGGGTGAAAAACTGTTTTTT. Using reference TRBV3-1 and TRBJ1-4 for the parts outside the CDR3, the full variable domain is DTAVSQTPKYLVTQMGNDKSIKCEQNLGHDTMYWYKQDSKKFLKIMFSYNNKELIINETVPNRFSPKSPDKAHLNLHINSLELGDSAVYFCASSQYANSRSTGTGGEKLFFGSGTQLSVL.

This clonotype was picked up a small number of times. The chain couples TRBV5-5 to TRBJ2-1, with D perhaps matching TRBD1 (6 bases). The CDR3 extends over 17 amino acids. The germline V gene has CDR1 SGHKS and CDR2 YYEKEE (reference sequence). V was pared by 1 base and J by 0 bases, with 14 bases between. The CDR3 DNA is TGTGCCAGCAGCTTGTATGCAGGGGCTAACTCCTACAATGAGCAGTTCTTC. Translating gives CASSLYAGANSYNEQFF. The full variable domain, completed using reference TRBV5-5 and TRBJ2-1, is DAGVTQSPTHLIKTRGQQVTLRCSPISGHKSVSWYQQVLGQGPQFIFQYYEKEERGRGNFPDRFSARQFPNYSSELNVNALLLGDSALYLCASSLYAGANSYNEQFFGPGTRLTVL.

The DNA for the CDR3 is TGTGCCAGCAGTTTAGCGGGCTTTGGCGGGAACACTGAAGCTTTCTTT. It specifies CASSLAGFGGNTEAFF. The chain has TRBV12-3 or TRBV12-4 and TRBJ1-1; D gene ambiguous. This CDR3 contains 16 residues. V was shortened by 0 bases and J by 1 base, with 12 bases between the two germline ends.